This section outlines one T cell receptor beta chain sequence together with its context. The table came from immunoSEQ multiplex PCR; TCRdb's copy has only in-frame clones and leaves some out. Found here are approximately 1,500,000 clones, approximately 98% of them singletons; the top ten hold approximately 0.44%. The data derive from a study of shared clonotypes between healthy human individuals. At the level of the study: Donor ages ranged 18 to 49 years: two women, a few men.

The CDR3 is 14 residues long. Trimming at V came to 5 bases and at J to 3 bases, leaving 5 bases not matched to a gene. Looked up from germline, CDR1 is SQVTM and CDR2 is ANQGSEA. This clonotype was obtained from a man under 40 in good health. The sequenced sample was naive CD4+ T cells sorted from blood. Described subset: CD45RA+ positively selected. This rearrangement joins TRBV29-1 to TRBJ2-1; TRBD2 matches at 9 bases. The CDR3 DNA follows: TGCAGCGTTTTAAGACTAGCGGACTACAATGAGCAGTTCTTC. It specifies CSVLRLADYNEQFF.